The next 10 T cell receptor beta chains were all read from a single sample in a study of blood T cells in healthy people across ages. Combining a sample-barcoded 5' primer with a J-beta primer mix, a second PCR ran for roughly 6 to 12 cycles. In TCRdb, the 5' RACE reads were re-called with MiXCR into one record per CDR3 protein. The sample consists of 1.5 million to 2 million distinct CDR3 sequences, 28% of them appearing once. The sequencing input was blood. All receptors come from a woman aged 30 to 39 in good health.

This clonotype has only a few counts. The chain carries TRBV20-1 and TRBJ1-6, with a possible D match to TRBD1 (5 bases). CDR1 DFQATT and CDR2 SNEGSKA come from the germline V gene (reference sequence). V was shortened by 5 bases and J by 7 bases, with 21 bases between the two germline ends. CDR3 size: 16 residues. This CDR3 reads CSAPFLGTTRNSPLHF. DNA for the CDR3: TGCAGTGCTCCCTTTTTAGGGACTACCCGGAATTCACCCCTCCACTTT.

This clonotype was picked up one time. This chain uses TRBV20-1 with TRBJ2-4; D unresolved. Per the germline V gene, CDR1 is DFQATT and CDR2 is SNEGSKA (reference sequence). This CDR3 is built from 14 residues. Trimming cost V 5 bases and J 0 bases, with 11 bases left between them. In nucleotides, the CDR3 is TGCAGTGCTCATAACGTTGAAGCCAAAAACATTCAGTACTTC. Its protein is CSAHNVEAKNIQYF.

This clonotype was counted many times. CDR3 DNA: TGCAGTGCTAACTGGGGGGACAATGAGCAGTTCTTC. It codes for CSANWGDNEQFF. This chain uses TRBV20-1 with TRBJ2-1, with D possibly being TRBD2 (6 bases). This CDR3 contains 12 residues. V lost 4 bases to trimming and J lost 5 bases, with 9 bases between them. Germline CDR1 DFQATT, CDR2 SNEGSKA (reference sequence).

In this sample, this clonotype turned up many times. The CDR3 loop reads CSARTQTGGFGYGYTF. The CDR3 DNA follows: TGCAGTGCTAGAACTCAGACAGGGGGCTTTGGCTATGGCTACACCTTC. V and J are TRBV20-1 and TRBJ1-2; 10 positions match TRBD1. V gave up 2 bases and J gave up 4 bases; unmatched junction bases: 10. Germline values: CDR1 DFQATT, CDR2 SNEGSKA (reference sequence). The length of the CDR3 is 16 residues.

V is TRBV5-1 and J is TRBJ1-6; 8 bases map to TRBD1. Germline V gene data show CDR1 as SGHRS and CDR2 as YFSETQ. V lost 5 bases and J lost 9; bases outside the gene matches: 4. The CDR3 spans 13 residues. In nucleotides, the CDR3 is TGCGCCAGCAGACAGGGACAGGCTTCACCCCTCCACTTT. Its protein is CASRQGQASPLHF.

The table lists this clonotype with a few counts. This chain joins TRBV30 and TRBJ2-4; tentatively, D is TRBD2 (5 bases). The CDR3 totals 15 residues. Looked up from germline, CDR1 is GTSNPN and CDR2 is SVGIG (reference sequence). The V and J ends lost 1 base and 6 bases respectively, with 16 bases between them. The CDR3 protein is CAWSALVGRGNIQYF. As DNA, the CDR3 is TGTGCCTGGAGTGCTCTTGTAGGTCGGGGAAACATTCAGTACTTC.

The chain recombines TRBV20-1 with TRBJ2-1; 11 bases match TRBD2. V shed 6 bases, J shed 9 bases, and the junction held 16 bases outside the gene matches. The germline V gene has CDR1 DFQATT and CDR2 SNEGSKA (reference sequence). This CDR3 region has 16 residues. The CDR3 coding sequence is TGCAGTGCCACTCGGACTAGCGGGCCTTCCACGGGTGAGCAGTTCTTC. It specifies CSATRTSGPSTGEQFF.

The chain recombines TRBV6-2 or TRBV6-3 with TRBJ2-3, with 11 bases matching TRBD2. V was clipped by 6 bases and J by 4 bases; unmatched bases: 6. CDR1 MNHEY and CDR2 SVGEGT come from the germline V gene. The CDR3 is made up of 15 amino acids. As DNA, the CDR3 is TGTGCCAGCAGACCCAAACTAGCGGGGGCAGATACGCAGTATTTT. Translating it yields CASRPKLAGADTQYF.

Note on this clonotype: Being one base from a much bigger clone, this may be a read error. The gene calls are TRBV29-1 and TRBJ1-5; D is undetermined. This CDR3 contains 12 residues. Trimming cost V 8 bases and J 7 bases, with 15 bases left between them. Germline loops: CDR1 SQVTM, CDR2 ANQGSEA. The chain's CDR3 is CSSGEGSQPQHF. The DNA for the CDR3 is TGCAGCAGCGGTGAGGGTTCGCAGCCCCAGCATTTT.

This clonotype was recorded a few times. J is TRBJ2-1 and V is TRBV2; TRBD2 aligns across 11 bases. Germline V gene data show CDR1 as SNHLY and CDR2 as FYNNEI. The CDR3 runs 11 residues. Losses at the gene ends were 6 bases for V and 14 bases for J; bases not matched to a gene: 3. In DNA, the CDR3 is TGTGCCAGCAGGGTAGCGGGGGGGAAGTTCTTC. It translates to CASRVAGGKFF.